This T cell receptor beta chain was profiled in a study of blood T cells in healthy people across ages. Study-wide context: Capturing about one barcoded beta molecule per two T cells was achieved by template switching.

Russia was home to the donors, healthy Caucasian individuals aged roughly 6 to 95. Whole-study findings and limits: Long-lived donors exceeded aged donors in naive CD4+ cells and diversity. Naive T cell percentage showed a strong correlation with the diversity of TCR beta.

Next came a second PCR, run for about 7 to 12 cycles, which used a sample-barcoded 5' primer along with a J-beta primer mix. TCRdb reprocessed the 5' RACE reads via MiXCR and lists one record per CDR3 protein. The sample carries around 1,600,000 distinct CDR3 sequences, 40% to 45% recorded once. In the case of this clonotype: Its antigen is as yet unknown.

This CDR3 is built from 15 residues. The germline V and J ends were trimmed by 0 bases and 0 bases, with 9 bases remaining between them. Germline V gives CDR1 LNHNV, CDR2 YYDKDF (reference sequence). The V gene is TRBV15, the J gene TRBJ2-7; D is unclear. The origin of this receptor is a woman between 18 and 29 years old in good health. Material: blood. CDR3 DNA: TGTGCCACCAGCAGAGAAGGTCCTAGCTCCTACGAGCAGTACTTC. This gives the protein CATSREGPSSYEQYF.